This entry lists 19 T cell receptor beta chains sequenced from one sample in a study of cytomegalovirus exposure and HLA in healthy donors. A multiplex PCR was run with 60 Vbeta primers and 13 Jbeta primers. Only in-frame clones appear in the TCRdb table, and some are missing; sequencing was by immunoSEQ multiplex PCR. The data contain 200,000 to 250,000 clones, over 80% of them seen just once; the ten biggest clones take up 0.71%. Sequencing was performed on PBMCs. The receptors here all came from a boy between 2 and 10 years old in good health and CMV-seronegative.

This chain joins TRBV19 and TRBJ2-5, with D maybe TRBD2 (6 bases). The V gene lost 1 base and the J gene lost 5 bases, with 23 bases spanning the gap. The CDR3 has 18 residues. Germline CDR1 LNHDA, CDR2 SQIVND (reference sequence). The CDR3 coding sequence is TGTGCCAGTAGTATAGGAAGGGCGGGAAGGGCGTCTAAGGAGACCCAGTACTTC. It specifies CASSIGRAGRASKETQYF.

The chain links TRBV2 to TRBJ2-7; the match to TRBD1 covers 8 bases. This CDR3 has 16 amino acids. The germline V gene has CDR1 SNHLY and CDR2 FYNNEI. The ends lost 2 bases at V and 4 bases at J; junction bases unmatched: 10. The CDR3, as DNA: TGTGCCAGCAGTGAACCTCGAAGGACAGGGAGATACGAGCAGTACTTC. It codes for CASSEPRRTGRYEQYF. Full variable domain (rest looked up from reference TRBV2 and TRBJ2-7): EPEVTQTPSHQVTQMGQEVILRCVPISNHLYFYWYRQILGQKVEFLVSFYNNEISEKSEIFDDQFSVERPDGSNFTLKIRSTKLEDSAMYFCASSEPRRTGRYEQYFGPGTRLTVT.

The CDR3 protein is CASSSNGELFF. CDR3 sequence (DNA): TGTGCCAGCAGCTCAAACGGGGAGCTGTTTTTT. The chain uses TRBV7-6 and TRBJ2-2; D remains unclear. The CDR3 spans 11 residues. Trimming removed 4 bases from V and 7 bases from J, with 4 bases in between. Looked up from germline, CDR1 is SGHVS and CDR2 is FNYEAQ.

The CDR3 nucleotides read TGTGCCTGGTCCCACGGAGGCGGGGGGGCTCCAGATACGCAGTATTTT. Amino acid sequence: CAWSHGGGGAPDTQYF. The genes are TRBV30 and TRBJ2-3, with 9 bases that match TRBD2. V lost 5 bases and J lost 4; bases outside the gene matches: 13. There are 16 residues in the CDR3. Germline V gene data show CDR1 as GTSNPN and CDR2 as SVGIG (reference sequence). The complete variable domain, with remaining parts taken from reference TRBV30 and TRBJ2-3, reads SQTIHQWPATLVQPVGSPLSLECTVEGTSNPNLYWYRQAAGRGLQLLFYSVGIGQISSEVPQNLSASRPQDRQFILSSKKLLLSDSGFYLCAWSHGGGGAPDTQYFGPGTRLTVL.

The chain employs TRBV7-2 and TRBJ1-4, with D tentatively TRBD1 (6 bases). V was cut by 4 bases and J by 6 bases, with 15 bases left in between. The length of the CDR3 is 15 residues. CDR1 is SGHTA, CDR2 FQGNSA, per germline. CDR3 bases: TGTGCCAGCAGCTCGGTGGGGGGGGCCGATGAAAAACTGTTTTTT. This sequence encodes CASSSVGGADEKLFF. The full variable domain, in which reference TRBV7-2 and TRBJ1-4 provide the parts outside the CDR3, is GAGVSQSPSNKVTEKGKDVELRCDPISGHTALYWYRQSLGQGLEFLIYFQGNSAPDKSGLPSDRFSAERTGGSVSTLTIQRTQQEDSAVYLCASSSVGGADEKLFFGSGTQLSVL.

The CDR3 DNA follows: TGTGCCAGCCCCGGGAAAGGGGGCTACGAGCAGTACTTC. This translates into CASPGKGGYEQYF. V is TRBV2 and J is TRBJ2-7, with D possibly TRBD1 on 6 matching bases. The germline V gene has CDR1 SNHLY and CDR2 FYNNEI. Trimming pared 8 bases from V and 3 bases from J, leaving 14 bases between. This CDR3 comprises 13 residues. The whole variable domain, filled in from reference TRBV2 and TRBJ2-7, reads EPEVTQTPSHQVTQMGQEVILRCVPISNHLYFYWYRQILGQKVEFLVSFYNNEISEKSEIFDDQFSVERPDGSNFTLKIRSTKLEDSAMYFCASPGKGGYEQYFGPGTRLTVT.

The gene calls are TRBV6-4 and TRBJ1-2; maybe TRBD1 (5 bases). The CDR3 contains 15 residues. The germline V gene has CDR1 MRHNA and CDR2 SNTAGT. V was cut by 7 bases and J by 7 bases, with 22 bases left in between. This CDR3 reads CASNKQRCPTAGYTF. CDR3 in DNA: TGTGCCAGCAATAAACAGAGGTGTCCGACAGCTGGCTACACCTTC.

This chain joins TRBV29-1 and TRBJ2-3, with 7 bases that match TRBD1. Germline-derived CDR1 and CDR2 are SQVTM and ANQGSEA. The CDR3 has 13 amino acids. V lost 6 bases and J lost 2; bases outside the gene matches: 5. The CDR3 DNA is TGCAGCGTGCTCGGACAGGACACAGATACGCAGTATTTT. Translated, it gives CSVLGQDTDTQYF.

V usage is TRBV5-1 and J usage is TRBJ1-1; tentatively, D is TRBD1 (6 bases). The V end was cut by 4 bases, the J end by 2 bases, with 18 bases between. Germline V lookup: CDR1 SGHRS, CDR2 YFSETQ. The CDR3 covers 16 residues. The CDR3 nucleotides are TGCGCCAGCAGCCGAAGCCCTAGGACAGACAACACTGAAGCTTTCTTT. This encodes CASSRSPRTDNTEAFF. Looking up the rest from reference TRBV5-1 and TRBJ1-1 gives the full variable domain: KAGVTQTPRYLIKTRGQQVTLSCSPISGHRSVSWYQQTPGQGLQFLFEYFSETQRNKGNFPGRFSGRQFSNSRSEMNVSTLELGDSALYLCASSRSPRTDNTEAFFGQGTRLTVV.

The rearrangement joins TRBV7-8 to TRBJ2-7, with TRBD1 matching over 8 bases. Germline lookup yields CDR1 SGHVS and CDR2 FQNEAQ. The CDR3 totals 16 residues. With 1 base clipped from V and 1 base from J, the junction kept 6 bases outside the gene matches. CDR3 nucleotides: TGTGCCAGCAGCTTAGATCCGACAGGGGTGTCCTACGAGCAGTACTTC. Its translation is CASSLDPTGVSYEQYF.

This sequence joins TRBV27 and TRBJ1-2; D unresolved. CDR1 MNHEY and CDR2 SMNVEV come from the germline V gene (reference sequence). The V and J ends lost 0 bases and 4 bases respectively, with 6 bases between them. There are 13 residues in the CDR3. CDR3 sequence: CASSLSGVYGYTF. DNA for the CDR3: TGTGCCAGCAGTTTATCGGGCGTCTATGGCTACACCTTC.

This chain links TRBV5-6 with TRBJ2-7; unclear D gene. The CDR3 consists of 14 residues. V lost 5 bases and J 2 bases, leaving 14 bases between the germline ends. The germline V gene has CDR1 SGHDT and CDR2 YYEEEE. This CDR3 is CASSPGAGAYEQYF. DNA of the CDR3: TGTGCCAGCAGTCCCGGTGCCGGAGCCTACGAGCAGTACTTC.

The chain is built from TRBV14 and TRBJ2-1; TRBD2 agrees at 7 bases. This CDR3 spans 20 amino acids. V trimming: 2 bases; J trimming: 3 bases; junction bases outside the gene matches: 19. The germline V gene has CDR1 SGHDN and CDR2 FVKESK. CDR3 loop: CASSQPLGGVQDLHYNEQFF. The DNA of the CDR3 is TGTGCCAGCAGCCAACCCCTTGGGGGGGTTCAAGACCTTCACTACAATGAGCAGTTCTTC. Complete variable domain (other parts from reference TRBV14 and TRBJ2-1): EAGVTQFPSHSVIEKGQTVTLRCDPISGHDNLYWYRRVMGKEIKFLLHFVKESKQDESGMPNNRFLAERTGGTYSTLKVQPAELEDSGVYFCASSQPLGGVQDLHYNEQFFGPGTRLTVL.

The CDR3 region is CASKIRLAGTDTQYF. The CDR3 coding sequence is TGTGCCAGCAAAATACGACTAGCGGGCACAGATACGCAGTATTTT. V and J are TRBV6-1 and TRBJ2-3, with 9 bases matching TRBD2. V gave up 7 bases and J gave up 1 base; unmatched junction bases: 6. Per the germline V gene, CDR1 is MNHNS and CDR2 is SASEGT. This CDR3 comprises 15 residues.

The table lists this clone with a few counts. This sequence joins TRBV7-6 and TRBJ2-7; D perhaps matches TRBD2 (5 bases). In germline, CDR1 is SGHVS, CDR2 FNYEAQ. There are 13 residues in the CDR3. The V and J ends lost 5 bases and 4 bases respectively, with 12 bases between them. In DNA, the CDR3 is TGTGCCAGCAGCCGAGGGTTTTGGTACGAGCAGTACTTC. Translation gives CASSRGFWYEQYF.

The V call is TRBV5-4, the J call TRBJ2-1; 10 positions match TRBD1. Germline-derived CDR1 and CDR2 are SGHNT and YYREEE (reference sequence). The length of the CDR3 is 15 residues. V dropped 3 bases and J dropped 5; count of bases not matched to a gene: 5. As DNA, the CDR3 is TGTGCCAGCAGCTGGGACAGGGGTTCCCACAATGAGCAGTTCTTC. Translation gives CASSWDRGSHNEQFF.

The rearrangement uses TRBV10-3 and TRBJ2-7; 9 positions match TRBD1. Germline values: CDR1 ENHRY, CDR2 SYGVKD. This CDR3 spans 14 amino acids. Trimming cost V 6 bases and J 3 bases; bases outside gene matches: 6. CDR3 region: CAIRGQGIHYEQYF. CDR3 DNA: TGTGCCATCAGGGGACAGGGCATTCACTACGAGCAGTACTTC.

The count of this clone is one. The chain has TRBV4-2 and TRBJ2-7; maybe TRBD2 (6 bases). The CDR3 is 15 amino acids. Between the trimmed V and J ends, which lost 0 bases and 1 base, there was a span of 10 bases. Germline CDR1 reads LGHNA; CDR2 reads YNFKEQ. The CDR3 region has the DNA TGTGCCAGCAGCCAAGATAGGGGACTGTCCTACGAGCAGTACTTC. It encodes CASSQDRGLSYEQYF.

V gene TRBV6-6 combines with J gene TRBJ2-1, with 9 positions matching TRBD1. The V and J ends lost 6 bases and 4 bases, in that order; junction bases with no gene match: 1. This CDR3 has 13 residues. CDR1 and CDR2 from the germline V gene are MNHNY and SVGAGI (reference sequence). The CDR3 region has the DNA TGTGCCAGCAGGGGACAGGGTTACAATGAGCAGTTCTTC. It codes for CASRGQGYNEQFF.